This TCR beta chain was captured in a study of T cell responses to AZD1222 COVID-19 vaccine. Overall study: Pooled in the analysis were second doses at about 4 or about 12 weeks.

TCRdb keeps only in-frame clones here, not all; method: immunoSEQ multiplex PCR. Counted here are 90,000 to 150,000 clones, about nine tenths occurring once; the ten biggest clones make up 2% to 2.5%. Study outcomes and limitations: Rises in breadth and depth of Spike-specific TCRs came after two AZD1222 doses. The donors showed a predominance of white British ancestry and of females, with possible underestimation of clonal diversity. At baseline, just six AZD1222 recipients tested seropositive.

Germline V gene lookup returns CDR1 SGHTA and CDR2 FQGNSA. The CDR3 extends over 14 amino acids. The V and J ends lost 5 bases and 5 bases, in that order; junction bases with no gene match: 4. As concerns this clone: Its antigen is unidentified.

This TCR was sampled from an adult in good health. The sample here was peripheral blood, taken on day 0 of AZD1222 vaccination. The chain carries TRBV7-2 and TRBJ2-2; 8 bases align to TRBD1. The CDR3 region has the DNA TGTGCCAGCAGCCGGGACAGGTCAACCGGGGAGCTGTTTTTT. Its protein is CASSRDRSTGELFF.